The 14 T cell receptor beta chains reported below all come from one sample, sequenced in a study of T-cell reconstitution after alpha-beta-depleted transplantation in children. Preparation of the TCRbeta library involved a method that used unique molecular identifiers. TCRdb re-analysed the PCR reads in MiXCR, keeping a single row per CDR3 protein. This sample carries fewer than 550,000 distinct CDR3 sequences, 10% to 12% of them seen once, and the ten largest clones take 12% to 15%. The sample in question was PBMCs, mostly from graft donor cells, obtained 180 days after TCRalphabeta/CD19-depleted stem cell transplant. The receptor source for this set is a female patient aged 2-9 years who had a stem cell transplant for aplastic anemia, so the T cells may come from the graft donor.

This clonotype has at least ten counts. The chain uses TRBV5-1 and TRBJ1-2, with 7 bases aligning to TRBD1. V lost 4 bases, J lost 7 bases, and 7 bases stayed unmatched. This CDR3 comprises 13 residues. Germline CDR1 reads SGHRS; CDR2 reads YFSETQ. The CDR3 bases are TGCGCCAGCAGCAATAGACAGGGACCTGGCTACACCTTC. Translating it yields CASSNRQGPGYTF.

A few counts support this clonotype. V usage is TRBV5-1 and J usage is TRBJ1-2; perhaps TRBD1 as D (5 bases). With 3 bases removed from V and 8 bases from J, the gap between germline ends came to 20 bases. CDR3 length: 15 residues. Germline CDR1 and CDR2: SGHRS and YFSETQ. Here the CDR3 reads CASSYFRDGPRGYTF. CDR3 DNA: TGCGCCAGCAGCTACTTCCGGGACGGCCCTCGAGGCTACACCTTC.

This rearrangement joins TRBV29-1 to TRBJ1-2; perhaps TRBD1 as D (6 bases). V was pared by 6 bases and J by 5 bases, with 10 bases between. This CDR3 comprises 11 residues. Looked up from germline, CDR1 is SQVTM and CDR2 is ANQGSEA. The CDR3 bases are TGCAGCGTCTCAGGGGTGTATGGCTACACCTTC. It specifies CSVSGVYGYTF.

This clonotype was seen ten or more times. J is TRBJ2-7 and V is TRBV13, with D perhaps matching TRBD1 (5 bases). The V gene's germline CDR1 is PRHDT and CDR2 FYEKMQ (reference sequence). CDR3 length: 12 residues. V lost 2 bases, J lost 6 bases, and 8 bases lay in between. The CDR3 DNA reads as TGTGCCAGCAGCTTAAGGGGCGGCGAGCAGTACGTC. Amino acids: CASSLRGGEQYV.

The J gene is TRBJ2-2, the V gene TRBV29-1; 7 bases align to TRBD2. In germline, CDR1 is SQVTM, CDR2 ANQGSEA. V trimming: 2 bases; J trimming: 6 bases; junction bases outside the gene matches: 3. CDR3 length: 13 amino acids. CDR3 residues: CSVERLAPGELFF. CDR3 nucleotide sequence: TGCAGCGTTGAAAGACTAGCCCCCGGGGAGCTGTTTTTT.

The J gene is TRBJ1-1, the V gene TRBV27; the D gene is possibly TRBD1 (5 bases). Trimming took 8 bases from V and 5 from J, leaving 15 bases between them. CDR3 size: 13 residues. Germline CDR1 and CDR2: MNHEY and SMNVEV (reference sequence). The CDR3 region has the DNA TGTGCCAGCGCCTCGGCCCGACAGACTGAAGCTTTCTTT. Translating it yields CASASARQTEAFF.

This chain links TRBV12-5 with TRBJ1-5; TRBD1 agrees at 7 bases. Germline trimming cut 8 bases from V and 5 bases from J; bases unmatched to any gene: 15. CDR1 and CDR2 from the germline V gene are LGHNT and FRNRAP. This CDR3 contains 16 residues. CDR3 sequence reads: CASRAPGGGSDQPQHF. The CDR3 nucleotides are TGTGCTAGTAGGGCGCCAGGGGGTGGCTCGGATCAGCCCCAGCATTTT. The entire variable domain, with the rest obtained from reference TRBV12-5 and TRBJ1-5, is as follows: DARVTQTPRHKVTEMGQEVTMRCQPILGHNTVFWYRQTMMQGLELLAYFRNRAPLDDSGMPKDRFSAEMPDATLATLKIQPSEPRDSAVYFCASRAPGGGSDQPQHFGDGTRLSIL.

This clonotype was seen more than once but under ten times. The chain uses TRBV20-1 and TRBJ2-1, with 7 bases aligning to TRBD2. The CDR3 extends over 15 amino acids. Looked up from germline, CDR1 is DFQATT and CDR2 is SNEGSKA (reference sequence). The trim removed 6 bases at V and 10 bases at J, leaving 18 bases unmatched. The CDR3 nucleotides read TGCAGTGCCGAACATGGCGGCGGGAGTTTGAGCGAGCAGTTCTTC. Protein sequence: CSAEHGGGSLSEQFF.

This chain links TRBV28 with TRBJ2-1; D unresolved. Looked up from germline, CDR1 is MDHEN and CDR2 is SYDVKM. CDR3 length: 13 amino acids. Trimming left V 6 bases short and J 8 bases short, with 14 bases between. CDR3 loop: CASRLLGLHEQFF. The CDR3 nucleotides read TGTGCCAGCAGGTTGCTAGGTCTCCATGAGCAGTTCTTC.

This clonotype has a handful of counts. This chain uses TRBV29-1 with TRBJ1-5; tentative D call: TRBD1 (6 bases). Looked up from germline, CDR1 is SQVTM and CDR2 is ANQGSEA. This CDR3 spans 15 amino acids. The V gene lost 7 bases and the J gene lost 2 bases, with 18 bases spanning the gap. CDR3 in DNA: TGCAGCGCCCCGGAGAGGGGGAAGGGCAATCAGCCCCAGCATTTT. This codes for CSAPERGKGNQPQHF.

There are a few counts of this clonotype. V is TRBV20-1 and J is TRBJ2-5; 8 bases fit TRBD1. Germline V lookup: CDR1 DFQATT, CDR2 SNEGSKA (reference sequence). V shed 6 bases and J 5 bases; nucleotides not matched to a gene: 11. The CDR3 sequence is 14 residues long. Here the CDR3 DNA reads TGCAGTGCGATCCACAGGGGGGACGCGGAGACCCAGTACTTC. This codes for CSAIHRGDAETQYF.

This clonotype has more than one count but fewer than ten. The chain combines TRBV27 with TRBJ1-1, with no clear D. Germline lookup yields CDR1 MNHEY and CDR2 SMNVEV (reference sequence). The CDR3 consists of 17 residues. V was shortened by 5 bases and J by 5 bases, with 24 bases between the two germline ends. For the CDR3, the DNA is TGTGCCAGCAGTCACGTCCGGGTCAGAACTATGAGGACTGAAGCTTTCTTT. Translated: CASSHVRVRTMRTEAFF.

To note about this clonotype: One end of the junction does not line up with germline, which may come from a read error. This rearrangement joins TRBV4-1 to TRBJ2-2; 7 positions match TRBD2. This CDR3 has 21 residues. Germline V gene lookup returns CDR1 MGHRA and CDR2 YSYEKL. The CDR3 DNA follows: TGCGCCAGCAGCCAAGATCGCCTTCTCCCGTCCTGGCGGGAGAACGCCGGGGAGCTGTTTTTT. It is translated as CASSQDRLLPSWRENAGELFF.

This clonotype has only a few counts. The chain combines TRBV20-1 with TRBJ1-5; 9 bases align to TRBD1. Germline lookup yields CDR1 DFQATT and CDR2 SNEGSKA (reference sequence). This CDR3 comprises 14 residues. The trim removed 4 bases at V and 3 bases at J, leaving 4 bases unmatched. The CDR3, as DNA: TGCAGTGCTATCGACAGGGGGTACAATCAGCCCCAGCATTTT. Translating it yields CSAIDRGYNQPQHF.